Following are 9 T cell receptor beta chains from one sample sequenced in a study of graft-versus-host responses after intestinal transplantation (dated by TCRdb to about 2021). The library relied on the immunoSEQ multiplex PCR assay. The table was pulled from immuneACCESS by TCRdb, which kept in-frame rearrangements only. Such tables lose some clones; where checked, under half of the loss comes from unresolved V genes, and the rest has no known cause. Counted in this sample were tens of thousands of clones; 92% of them appeared once. Of the sample, roughly 0.3% is held by the ten largest clones. For these receptors, no antigen is known. Read against the paper, the sample's time point label means: cells obtained before transplantation from donor or recipient. The input for sequencing was unstimulated CD4+ T cells sorted from spleen or lymph node cells, taken before intestinal transplant. Receptors were obtained from a human donor who received an intestinal transplant.

This chain joins TRBV6-5 and TRBJ2-5; the D gene is possibly TRBD2 (5 bases). Germline V gene data show CDR1 as MNHEY and CDR2 as SVGAGI. CDR3 size: 13 residues. Between the trimmed V and J ends, which lost 6 bases and 4 bases, there was a span of 12 bases. As DNA, the CDR3 is TGTGCCAGCAGCCGGGGTAGGGTAGAGACCCAGTACTTC. It yields the protein CASSRGRVETQYF.

The V and J genes are TRBV6-1 and TRBJ1-3; TRBD1 agrees at 7 bases. V lost 5 bases and J lost 0; bases outside the gene matches: 1. Per germline, CDR1 MNHNS and CDR2 SASEGT. The CDR3 length is 14 residues. This CDR3 is CASSRDSSGNTIYF. The DNA of the CDR3 is TGTGCCAGCAGTAGGGACAGCTCTGGAAACACCATATATTTT.

A few counts support this clone. The rearrangement links TRBV28 to TRBJ2-7, with D unresolved. CDR3 size: 15 residues. V was trimmed by 5 bases and J by 3 bases, leaving 17 bases between them. The germline CDR1 and CDR2 sequences are MDHEN and SYDVKM. DNA for the CDR3: TGTGCCAGCAGTATCGGGTCAACTAAAAGCTACGAGCAGTACTTC. Encoded protein: CASSIGSTKSYEQYF.

The chain employs TRBV5-8 and TRBJ1-5; D is unresolved. From germline, CDR1 is SGHTS and CDR2 YDEGEE. The length of the CDR3 is 18 residues. V was cut by 3 bases and J by 0 bases, with 19 bases left in between. The CDR3 nucleotides are TGTGCCAGCAGCTCACGACTTTACACGGAAGATAGCAATCAGCCCCAGCATTTT. Encoded protein: CASSSRLYTEDSNQPQHF.

This chain uses TRBV5-4 with TRBJ2-7; 10 bases match TRBD1. CDR1 is SGHNT, CDR2 YYREEE, per germline (reference sequence). V was clipped by 4 bases and J by 7 bases; unmatched bases: 8. The CDR3 length is 14 residues. CDR3 amino acids: CASSPTGTGDEQYF. The DNA for the CDR3 is TGTGCCAGCAGCCCCACCGGGACAGGGGATGAGCAGTACTTC.

In the case of this clone: This same CDR3 is encoded by further DNA sequences in the sample. The V gene is TRBV6-5, the J gene TRBJ2-1; weak D call: TRBD1 (5 bases). This CDR3 is 14 amino acids long. Germline CDR1 and CDR2: MNHEY and SVGAGI. The V gene lost 2 bases and the J gene lost 1 base, with 6 bases spanning the gap. CDR3 bases: TGTGCCAGCAGTTACAGGGGTTCCTACAATGAGCAGTTCTTC. Translated: CASSYRGSYNEQFF.

This clone was recorded a few times. At the DNA level, this CDR3 is encoded by other sequences in the same sample as well. This sequence joins TRBV5-5 and TRBJ2-7; maybe TRBD1 (8 bases). The V end lost 0 bases, the J end lost 1 base, and 14 bases lay between the germline ends. The germline CDR1 and CDR2 sequences are SGHKS and YYEKEE (reference sequence). The CDR3 sequence is 16 residues long. As DNA, the CDR3 is TGTGCCAGCAGCTTGGAGGGGGGGACAGGTTCCTACGAGCAGTACTTC. It encodes CASSLEGGTGSYEQYF.

This chain connects TRBV9 to TRBJ2-1; TRBD2 agrees at 8 bases. Unmatched junction bases numbered 11, after V lost 4 bases and J lost 5 bases. The CDR3 covers 16 residues. Germline-derived CDR1 and CDR2 are SGDLS and YYNGEE. CDR3 coding DNA: TGTGCCAGCAGCCCGGGACGACTAGCGTATAACAATGAGCAGTTCTTC. It specifies CASSPGRLAYNNEQFF.

The gene calls are TRBV28 and TRBJ1-1, with D possibly TRBD1 on 5 matching bases. The CDR3 contains 14 residues. The V gene's germline CDR1 is MDHEN and CDR2 SYDVKM. V was clipped by 4 bases and J by 4 bases, with 13 bases between them. The chain's CDR3 is CASSWGGVGTEAFF. CDR3 DNA sequence: TGTGCCAGCAGTTGGGGGGGAGTAGGCACTGAAGCTTTCTTT.